This T cell receptor beta chain was recorded in a study of blood T cell repertoires in COVID-19. The length of the CDR3 is 12 residues. The germline CDR1 and CDR2 sequences are SNHLY and FYNNEI. Deletions cut 3 bases from V and 3 bases from J, with 5 bases between. Profiled with immunoSEQ multiplex PCR; TCRdb holds only in-frame clones, not every one. Among 350,000 or so clones, 90% were seen once, and the ten largest hold 6% to 7.5%. What was sequenced was peripheral blood. The V gene is TRBV2, the J gene TRBJ1-2; no definite D call. The sequence was obtained from a man aged 18-30 years with active or convalescent COVID-19. CDR3 nucleotides: TGTGCCAGCAGTGATGCGTACTATGGCTACACCTTC. This codes for CASSDAYYGYTF. Based on the CDR3 plus reference TRBV2 and TRBJ1-2, the full variable domain is EPEVTQTPSHQVTQMGQEVILRCVPISNHLYFYWYRQILGQKVEFLVSFYNNEISEKSEIFDDQFSVERPDGSNFTLKIRSTKLEDSAMYFCASSDAYYGYTFGSGTRLTVV.